The rows below give T cell receptor beta chains drawn from one sample of a study of PD-1 blockade in classical Hodgkin lymphoma. Assay used: immunoSEQ multiplex PCR; TCRdb lists only in-frame clones, some missing. The table shows roughly 6,000 clones, with around nine tenths occurring only once. Sequencing used CD4+ T cells from blood, obtained before the fourth cycle of nivolumab. These TCRs come from a human donor with classical Hodgkin lymphoma. The CDR3 runs from the conserved cysteine through the conserved F or W. The order of the fields is D gene, clone size, J gene, V gene, CDR3 protein, CDR3 DNA. The D gene is left open where the match is weak. Clone sizes are given selectively: once, few, many, or a class where the clone is expanded.

>TRBD2|.|TRBJ2-1|TRBV10-1
CASSESAWTSRNEQFF
TGCGCCAGCAGTGAGTCGGCCTGGACTAGCCGAAATGAGCAGTTCTTC
>.|.|TRBJ1-1|TRBV9
CASSVGLGSTEAFF
TGTGCCAGCAGCGTAGGGTTGGGGAGTACTGAAGCTTTCTTT
>.|.|TRBJ1-4|TRBV7-9
CASSLGQLQGNEKLFF
TGTGCCAGCAGCTTAGGACAGCTACAGGGTAATGAAAAACTGTTTTTT
>TRBD2|.|TRBJ2-5|TRBV19
CASSMGVRAGGETQYF
TGTGCCAGTAGTATGGGGGTACGAGCGGGAGGTGAGACCCAGTACTTC
>.|.|TRBJ1-4|TRBV9
CASSPQLVGWNEKLFF
TGTGCCAGCAGCCCCCAACTAGTAGGGTGGAATGAAAAACTGTTTTTT
>TRBD2|.|TRBJ2-2|TRBV7-7
CASSSGLGDTGELFF
TGTGCCAGCAGCTCCGGACTAGGAGACACCGGGGAGCTGTTTTTT
>.|.|TRBJ1-3|TRBV30
CAWTRQFSGNTIYF
TGTGCCTGGACGAGACAGTTCTCTGGAAACACCATATATTTT
>.|few|TRBJ2-7|TRBV2
CASSEQGYEQYF
TGTGCCAGCAGTGAACAGGGGTACGAGCAGTACTTC
>.|.|TRBJ2-3|TRBV10-2
CASSRGTRTTDTQYF
TGCGCCAGCAGTCGGGGGACTCGCACTACAGATACGCAGTATTTT
>TRBD2|.|TRBJ2-1|TRBV7-3
CASSPHGTSGRRKGNEQFF
TGTGCCAGCAGCCCCCACGGGACTAGCGGGAGGAGAAAGGGCAATGAGCAGTTCTTC
>TRBD2|.|TRBJ2-7|TRBV7-2
CASSLVSGGISYEQYF
TGTGCCAGCAGCTTAGTATCGGGGGGGATCTCCTACGAGCAGTACTTC
>.|.|TRBJ1-3|TRBV5-1
CASSSLQGTGNTIYF
TGCGCCAGCAGCTCATTACAGGGTACCGGAAACACCATATATTTT
>TRBD2|.|TRBJ2-1|TRBV5-8
CASSLVAGGSNEQFF
TGTGCCAGCAGCTTGGTCGCGGGAGGCTCCAATGAGCAGTTCTTC
>.|.|TRBJ2-1|TRBV12-5
CASGLVRVPNYEYEQFF
TGTGCTAGTGGTTTGGTCCGGGTTCCTAACTATGAGTATGAGCAGTTCTTC
>.|.|TRBJ2-2|TRBV30
CAQRFSGELFF
TGTGCCCAAAGGTTCAGCGGGGAGCTGTTTTTT
>.|.|TRBJ2-2|TRBV29-1
CSVTNSNTGELFF
TGCAGCGTTACCAATAGCAACACCGGGGAGCTGTTTTTT
>.|.|TRBJ2-3|TRBV5-4
CASSLGGGDPLYF
TGTGCCAGCAGCTTGGGTGGCGGGGACCCTCTTTATTTT
>TRBD2|.|TRBJ2-5|TRBV5-1
CASGLSSGGVQETQYF
TGCGCCAGCGGCCTTTCTAGCGGGGGGGTACAAGAGACCCAGTACTTC
>.|.|TRBJ2-3|TRBV2
CASGRGRTDTQYF
TGTGCCAGCGGAAGAGGACGCACAGATACGCAGTATTTT
>.|.|TRBJ1-3|TRBV18
CASSPGRHTSGNTIYF
TGTGCCAGCTCACCCGGGCGCCACACGTCGGGAAACACCATATATTTT
>TRBD2|.|TRBJ2-2|TRBV19
CASTPSGRLRGGELFF
TGTGCCAGTACCCCTAGCGGGAGGTTAAGAGGCGGGGAGCTGTTTTTT
>TRBD2|.|TRBJ2-5|TRBV14
CASSLNLAGGETQYF
TGTGCCAGCAGCCTCAACCTAGCGGGGGGAGAGACCCAGTACTTC
>TRBD1|.|TRBJ2-3|TRBV29-1
CSSNPGQGAGTDTQYF
TGCAGCTCGAACCCGGGACAGGGGGCCGGCACAGATACGCAGTATTTT
>TRBD1|.|TRBJ2-7|TRBV5-1
CASRLGDRSSYEQYF
TGCGCCAGCAGGCTTGGGGACAGGAGCTCCTACGAGCAGTACTTC
>.|large|TRBJ2-2|TRBV15
CATSPLKGLNTGELFF
TGTGCCACCAGCCCCCTTAAGGGGCTAAACACCGGGGAGCTGTTTTTT
>.|few|TRBJ1-1|TRBV19
CASSPTPGDEAFF
TGTGCCAGTAGTCCCACCCCGGGGGATGAAGCTTTCTTT
>.|.|TRBJ2-5|TRBV5-6
CASSLGGYETQYF
TGTGCCAGCAGCTTAGGGGGGTATGAGACCCAGTACTTC
>TRBD2|.|TRBJ2-5|TRBV28
CASSLTTSGGQETQYF
TGTGCCAGCAGTTTAACGACTAGCGGGGGCCAAGAGACCCAGTACTTC
>TRBD1|few|TRBJ1-2|TRBV5-6
CASSWTGGNYGYTF
TGTGCCAGCAGCTGGACAGGGGGAAACTATGGCTACACCTTC
>.|.|TRBJ1-1|TRBV21-1
CASSNKLGHMNTEAFF
TGTGCCAGCAGCAATAAGTTGGGGCACATGAACACTGAAGCTTTCTTT
>.|.|TRBJ2-3|TRBV5-1
CASSLGSTSTDTQYF
TGCGCCAGCAGCTTGGGCAGTACTAGCACAGATACGCAGTATTTT
>.|.|TRBJ2-5|TRBV4-1
CASSRPGRIQETQYF
TGCGCCAGCAGCCGCCCAGGACGGATCCAAGAGACCCAGTACTTC
>.|once|TRBJ1-6|TRBV15
CATSREIPSWAPLHF
TGTGCCACCAGCAGAGAAATCCCCTCGTGGGCACCCCTCCACTTT
>.|.|TRBJ1-3|TRBV7-9
CASSLGISGNTIYF
TGTGCCAGCAGCTTAGGGATCTCTGGAAACACCATATATTTT
>TRBD1|.|TRBJ1-4|TRBV7-6
CASSSRQGHEKLFF
TGTGCCAGCAGCTCTCGACAGGGGCACGAAAAACTGTTTTTT
>TRBD1|.|TRBJ2-5|TRBV30
CAWSVGTDQETQYF
TGTGCCTGGAGTGTGGGGACAGACCAAGAGACCCAGTACTTC
>.|.|TRBJ2-1|TRBV29-1
CSVDKGLNEQFF
TGCAGCGTTGACAAGGGTTTGAATGAGCAGTTCTTC
>.|.|TRBJ2-1|TRBV6-1
CASSSGLIHNEQFF
TGTGCCAGCAGTTCGGGACTCATACACAATGAGCAGTTCTTC
>.|.|TRBJ2-5|TRBV5-5
CASSPWSTGETQYF
TGTGCCAGCAGCCCATGGTCCACTGGCGAGACCCAGTACTTC
>TRBD2|.|TRBJ2-5|TRBV18
CASSWTSGEETQYF
TGTGCCAGCTCTTGGACTAGCGGGGAAGAGACCCAGTACTTC